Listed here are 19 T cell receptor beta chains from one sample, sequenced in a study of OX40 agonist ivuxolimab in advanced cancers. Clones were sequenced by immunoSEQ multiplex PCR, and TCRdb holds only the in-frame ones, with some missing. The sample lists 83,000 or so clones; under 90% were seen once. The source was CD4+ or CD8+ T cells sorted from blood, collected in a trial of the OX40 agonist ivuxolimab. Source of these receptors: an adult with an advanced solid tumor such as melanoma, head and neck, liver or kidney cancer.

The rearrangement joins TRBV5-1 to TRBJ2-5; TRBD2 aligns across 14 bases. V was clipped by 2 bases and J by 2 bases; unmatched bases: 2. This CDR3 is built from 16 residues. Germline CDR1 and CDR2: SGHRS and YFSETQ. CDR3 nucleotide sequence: TGCGCCAGCAGCTTAGGGACTAGCGGGGGACAAGAGACCCAGTACTTC. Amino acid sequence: CASSLGTSGGQETQYF.

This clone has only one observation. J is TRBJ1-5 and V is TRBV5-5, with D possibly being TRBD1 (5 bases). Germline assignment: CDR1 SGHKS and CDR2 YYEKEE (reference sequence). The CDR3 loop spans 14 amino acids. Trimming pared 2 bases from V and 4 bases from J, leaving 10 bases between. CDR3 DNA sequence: TGTGCCAGCAGCTTTCAGGGTACGAATCAGCCCCAGCATTTT. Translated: CASSFQGTNQPQHF.

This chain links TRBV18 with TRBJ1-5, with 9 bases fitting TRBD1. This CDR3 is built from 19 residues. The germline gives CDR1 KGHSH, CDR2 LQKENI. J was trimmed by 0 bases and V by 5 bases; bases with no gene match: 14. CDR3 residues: CASSGTGTGTSYSNQPQHF. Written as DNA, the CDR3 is TGTGCCAGCTCAGGAACCGGGACAGGGACCTCCTATAGCAATCAGCCCCAGCATTTT.

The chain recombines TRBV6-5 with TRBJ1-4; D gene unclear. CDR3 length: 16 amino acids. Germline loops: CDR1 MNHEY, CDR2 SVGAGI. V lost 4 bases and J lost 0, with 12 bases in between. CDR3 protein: CASSFRPHATNEKLFF. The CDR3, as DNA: TGTGCCAGCAGTTTCCGCCCACACGCAACTAATGAAAAACTGTTTTTT.

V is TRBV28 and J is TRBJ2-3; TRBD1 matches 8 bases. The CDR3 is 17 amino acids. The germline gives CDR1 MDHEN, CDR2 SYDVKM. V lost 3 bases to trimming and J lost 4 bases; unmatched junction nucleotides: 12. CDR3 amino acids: CASSLLPAGGFADTQYF. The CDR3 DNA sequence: TGTGCCAGCAGTTTGTTGCCGGCAGGGGGCTTCGCAGATACGCAGTATTTT. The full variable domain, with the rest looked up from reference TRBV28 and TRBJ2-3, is DVKVTQSSRYLVKRTGEKVFLECVQDMDHENMFWYRQDPGLGLRLIYFSYDVKMKEKGDIPEGYSVSREKKERFSLILESASTNQTSMYLCASSLLPAGGFADTQYFGPGTRLTVL.

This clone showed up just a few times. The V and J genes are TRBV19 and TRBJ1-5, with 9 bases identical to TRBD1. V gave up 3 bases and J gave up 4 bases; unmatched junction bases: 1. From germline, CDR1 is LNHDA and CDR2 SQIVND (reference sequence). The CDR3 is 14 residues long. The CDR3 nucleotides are TGTGCCAGTAGTATGACAGGGGGAAATCAGCCCCAGCATTTT. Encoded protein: CASSMTGGNQPQHF. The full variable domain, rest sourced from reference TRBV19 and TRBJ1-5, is DGGITQSPKYLFRKEGQNVTLSCEQNLNHDAMYWYRQDPGQGLRLIYYSQIVNDFQKGDIAEGYSVSREKKESFPLTVTSAQKNPTAFYLCASSMTGGNQPQHFGDGTRLSIL.

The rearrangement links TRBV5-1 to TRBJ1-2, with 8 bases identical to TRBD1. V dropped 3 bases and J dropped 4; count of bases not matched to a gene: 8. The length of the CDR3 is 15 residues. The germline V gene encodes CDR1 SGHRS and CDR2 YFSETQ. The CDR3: CASSSGTGQLYGYTF. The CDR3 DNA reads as TGCGCCAGCAGCTCGGGGACAGGCCAACTCTATGGCTACACCTTC.

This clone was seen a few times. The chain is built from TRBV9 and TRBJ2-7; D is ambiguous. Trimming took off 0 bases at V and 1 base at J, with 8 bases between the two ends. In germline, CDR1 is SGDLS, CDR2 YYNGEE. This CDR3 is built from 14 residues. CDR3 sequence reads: CASSVAVFSYEQYF. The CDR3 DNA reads TGTGCCAGCAGCGTAGCTGTGTTTTCCTACGAGCAGTACTTC.

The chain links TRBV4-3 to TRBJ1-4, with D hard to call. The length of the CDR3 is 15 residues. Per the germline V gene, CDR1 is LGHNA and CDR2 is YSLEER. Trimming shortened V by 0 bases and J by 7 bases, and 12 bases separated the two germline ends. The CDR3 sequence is CASSQDLEAGEKLFF. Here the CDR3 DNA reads TGCGCCAGCAGCCAAGATCTCGAGGCCGGTGAAAAACTGTTTTTT.

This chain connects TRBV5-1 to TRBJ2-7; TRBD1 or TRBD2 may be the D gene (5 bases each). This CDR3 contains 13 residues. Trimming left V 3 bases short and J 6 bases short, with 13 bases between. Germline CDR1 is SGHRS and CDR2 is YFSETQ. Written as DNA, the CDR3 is TGCGCCAGCAGCTGGGACGGGACGGGCGAGCAGTACTTC. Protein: CASSWDGTGEQYF.

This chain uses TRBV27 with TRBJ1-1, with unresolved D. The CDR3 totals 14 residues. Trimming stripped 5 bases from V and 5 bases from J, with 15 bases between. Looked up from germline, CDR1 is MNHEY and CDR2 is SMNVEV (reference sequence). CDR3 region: CASSASPQVTEAFF. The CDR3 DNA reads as TGTGCCAGCAGTGCCTCCCCCCAGGTGACTGAAGCTTTCTTT.

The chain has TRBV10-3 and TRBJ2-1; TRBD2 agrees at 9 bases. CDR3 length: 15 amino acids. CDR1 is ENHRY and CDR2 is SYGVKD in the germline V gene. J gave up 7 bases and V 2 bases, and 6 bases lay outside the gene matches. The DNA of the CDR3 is TGTGCCATCAGTGAGAGTCGGGCGGGGGGGAATGAGCAGTTCTTC. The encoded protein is CAISESRAGGNEQFF.

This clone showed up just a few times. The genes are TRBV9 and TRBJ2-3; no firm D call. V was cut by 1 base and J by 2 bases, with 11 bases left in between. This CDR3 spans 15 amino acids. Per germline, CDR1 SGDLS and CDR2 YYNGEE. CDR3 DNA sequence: TGTGCCAGCAGCGTAAGTGCCGGACCCACAGATACGCAGTATTTT. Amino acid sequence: CASSVSAGPTDTQYF.

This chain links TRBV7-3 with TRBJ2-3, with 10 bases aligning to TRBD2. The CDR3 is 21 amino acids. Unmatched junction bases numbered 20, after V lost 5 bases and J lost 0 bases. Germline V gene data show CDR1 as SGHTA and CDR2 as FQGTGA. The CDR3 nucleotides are TGTGCCAGCAGCCGCCTCCCTAGCGGGGGCTTTTATCCTACTAGCACAGATACGCAGTATTTT. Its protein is CASSRLPSGGFYPTSTDTQYF.

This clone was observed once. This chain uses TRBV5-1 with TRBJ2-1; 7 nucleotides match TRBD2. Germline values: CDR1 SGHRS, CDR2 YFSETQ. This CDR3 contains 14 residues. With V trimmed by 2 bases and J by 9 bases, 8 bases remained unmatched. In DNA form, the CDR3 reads TGCGCCAGCAGCTTCTCTTCGGGGGAGGGTGAGCAGTTCTTC. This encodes CASSFSSGEGEQFF.

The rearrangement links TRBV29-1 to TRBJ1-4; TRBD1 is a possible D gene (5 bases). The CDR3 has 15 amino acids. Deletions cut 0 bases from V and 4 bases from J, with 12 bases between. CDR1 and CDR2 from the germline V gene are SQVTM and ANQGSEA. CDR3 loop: CSVEERGSDNEKLFF. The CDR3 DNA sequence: TGCAGCGTTGAAGAGCGGGGGTCGGATAATGAAAAACTGTTTTTT. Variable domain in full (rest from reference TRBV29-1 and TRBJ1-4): SAVISQKPSRDICQRGTSLTIQCQVDSQVTMMFWYRQQPGQSLTLIATANQGSEATYESGFVIDKFPISRPNLTFSTLTVSNMSPEDSSIYLCSVEERGSDNEKLFFGSGTQLSVL.

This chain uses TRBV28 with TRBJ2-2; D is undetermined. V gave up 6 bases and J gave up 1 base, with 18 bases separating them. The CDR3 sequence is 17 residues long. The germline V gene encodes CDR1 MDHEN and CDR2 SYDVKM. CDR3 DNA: TGTGCCAGCAGCCCTATGACCCCGTACATGAACACCGGGGAGCTGTTTTTT. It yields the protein CASSPMTPYMNTGELFF.

The CDR3 region is CASSEDWASGVQETQYF. CDR3 nucleotide sequence: TGTGCCAGCAGTGAAGACTGGGCTAGCGGGGTGCAAGAGACCCAGTACTTC. The chain uses TRBV2 and TRBJ2-5; 9 nucleotides line up with TRBD2. Germline loops: CDR1 SNHLY, CDR2 FYNNEI. V lost 1 base to trimming and J lost 2 bases; unmatched junction nucleotides: 8. The CDR3 loop spans 17 amino acids. Drawing the rest from reference TRBV2 and TRBJ2-5, the complete variable domain is EPEVTQTPSHQVTQMGQEVILRCVPISNHLYFYWYRQILGQKVEFLVSFYNNEISEKSEIFDDQFSVERPDGSNFTLKIRSTKLEDSAMYFCASSEDWASGVQETQYFGPGTRLLVL.

CDR3 in amino acids: CASSAYTGTARPGANVLTF. In nucleotides, the CDR3 is TGCGCCAGCAGCGCATATACCGGGACAGCTCGACCTGGGGCCAACGTCCTGACTTTC. V is TRBV5-1 and J is TRBJ2-6; 7 nucleotides line up with TRBD1. Germline V gives CDR1 SGHRS, CDR2 YFSETQ. The CDR3 is 19 residues long. V lost 4 bases to trimming and J lost 2 bases; unmatched junction nucleotides: 15.